This T cell receptor beta chain came from a study of T cells in Graves' hyperthyroidism and ophthalmopathy. Turning to this clonotype: One junction end disagrees with the germline gene, perhaps due to a read error.

Patients showing uncontrolled infection, other autoimmune disease, pregnancy or lactation were ineligible. Amplified regions were TCR beta CDR3 sequences from RNA transcripts. HTBI primers were used for first-round RT-PCR of the TCR CDR3. TCRdb ran MiXCR on the multiplex PCR reads and lists one entry per CDR3 protein. The sample has a few hundred thousand distinct CDR3 sequences; around 14% are singletons. The origin of this receptor is a woman aged 25 to 45 with Graves' hyperthyroidism that later progressed to Graves' ophthalmopathy. Sequences were obtained from blood.

CDR3 amino acids: CASSADRVYGYNF. CDR3 sequence (DNA): TGTGCCAGCAGCGCGGACAGGGTATATGGCTACAACTTC. The chain has TRBV7-2 and TRBJ1-2, with 8 positions matching TRBD1. The CDR3 is made up of 13 amino acids. CDR1 is SGHTA, CDR2 FQGNSA, per germline.